Listed below are T cell receptor beta chains from one sample, sequenced in a study of post-analysis software for immune sequencing data. TCRdb reprocessed the PCR reads via MiXCR and lists one record per CDR3 protein. This repertoire shows fewer than 850,000 distinct CDR3 sequences, just over 45% found once; its top ten account for around 4.7%. The sequenced sample consisted of blood. Receptor source: a girl between 10 and 17 years old with multiple sclerosis. CDR3s include the opening cysteine and the closing phenylalanine or tryptophan. The D gene is left open where the match is weak. Clone size, where shown, is once, few, many, or a class for clones that have expanded.

length | size | J | D | V | DNA | CDR3
17 | few | TRBJ2-3 | TRBD2 | TRBV5-1 | TGCGCCAGCTCTTCTATAAATAGCGGGAGTATGGCAGATACGCAGTATTTT | CASSSINSGSMADTQYF
14 | NA | TRBJ1-2 | NA | TRBV28 | TGTGCCAGCAGTTCGAGGGACATGCCGGCCGGCTACACCTTC | CASSSRDMPAGYTF
15 | NA | TRBJ1-5 | NA | TRBV7-2 | TGTGCCAGCAGAAACACTGGCGGGGGCAATCAGCCCCAGCATTTT | CASRNTGGGNQPQHF
15 | few | TRBJ2-1 | NA | TRBV20-1 | TGCAGTGCTGGGAGTTTGGGTTTCACCTACAATGAGCAGTTCTTC | CSAGSLGFTYNEQFF
15 | NA | TRBJ2-1 | NA | TRBV20-1 | TGCAGTGCCCCAGATTTCGTGAGCTCCTACAATGAGCAGTTCTTC | CSAPDFVSSYNEQFF
16 | few | TRBJ1-3 | NA | TRBV7-9 | TGTGCCAGCAGCCCCCTCGGGCAGAGCTCTGGAAACACCATATATTTT | CASSPLGQSSGNTIYF
17 | few | TRBJ2-1 | TRBD2 | TRBV4-2 | TGTGCCAGCAGCCAAGGGACTAGTGGGATCCTCTACAATGAGCAGTTCTTC | CASSQGTSGILYNEQFF
16 | NA | TRBJ2-1 | TRBD1 | TRBV2 | TGTGCCAGCACAAAAAGGGACAGGGGCCTTCGATGGGAGCAGTTCTTC | CASTKRDRGLRWEQFF
17 | many | TRBJ2-5 | NA | TRBV3-1 | TGTGCCAGCAGCCGAGGCGGTCCGGAGGTGTATCAAGAGACCCAGTACTTC | CASSRGGPEVYQETQYF
19 | NA | TRBJ1-6 | NA | TRBV30 | TGTGCCTGGAGCAACCTTCCCCCCGGGGTGCACATCGACAATTCACCCCTCCACTTT | CAWSNLPPGVHIDNSPLHF
17 | once | TRBJ2-5 | NA | TRBV5-1 | TGCGCCAGCAGCTCCGGCTTCCCGATGAGAGGTGAAGAGACCCAGTACTTC | CASSSGFPMRGEETQYF
15 | NA | TRBJ2-1 | NA | TRBV27 | TGTGCCAGCAGTTCAAAGGGGTTTACAAACAATGAGCAGTTCTTC | CASSSKGFTNNEQFF
16 | NA | TRBJ2-1 | TRBD2 | TRBV13 | TGTGCCAGCAGCCGCTTGACTAGCGGGAACTACAATGAGCAGTTCTTC | CASSRLTSGNYNEQFF
15 | once | TRBJ2-7 | TRBD2 | TRBV5-1 | TGCGCCAGTTCCTATGGGAGCGGGACCCTCTACGAGCGGTACTTC | CASSYGSGTLYERYF
13 | NA | TRBJ2-3 | NA | TRBV29-1 | TGCAGCGAAGTTGGGACAACCGCAGATACGCAGTATTTT | CSEVGTTADTQYF
11 | few | TRBJ1-1 | NA | TRBV6-5 | TGTGCCAGCACCGGAACGACTGAAGCTTTCTTT | CASTGTTEAFF
15 | NA | TRBJ2-7 | NA | TRBV5-1 | TGCGCCAGCAGCTTGGGGCGAAGGACCGAGTACGAGCAGTACTTC | CASSLGRRTEYEQYF
16 | NA | TRBJ1-4 | NA | TRBV11-2 | TGTGCCAGCAGCTTAGACGGGCCTGCAACTAATGAAAAACTGTTTTTT | CASSLDGPATNEKLFF
12 | NA | TRBJ2-5 | NA | TRBV7-2 | TGTGCCAGCAGCTCGAATTGGGGGACCCAGTACTTC | CASSSNWGTQYF
14 | NA | TRBJ2-1 | NA | TRBV5-1 | TGCGCCAGCAGCCCGACCCACAGATCCAATGAGCAGTTCTTC | CASSPTHRSNEQFF
13 | NA | TRBJ2-6 | NA | TRBV20-1 | TGCAGTGCTAGATTCCCTGGGGCCAACGTCCTGACTTTC | CSARFPGANVLTF
15 | NA | TRBJ2-1 | TRBD2 | TRBV7-9 | TGTGCCAGCAGCTTAAGGACTAGCGGGAGGGATGAGCAGTTCTTC | CASSLRTSGRDEQFF
15 | few | TRBJ2-7 | NA | TRBV6-1 | TGTGCCAGCAGTGGGTCCAGGGCTAGCTCCTACGAGCAGTACTTC | CASSGSRASSYEQYF
14 | many | TRBJ1-2 | NA | TRBV4-1 | TGCGCCAGCAGCCAAGAAGCCCCCGCCCGAGGCTACACCTTC | CASSQEAPARGYTF
17 | NA | TRBJ2-3 | NA | TRBV20-1 | TGCAGTGCTAGAGATTTCGGAGGGAGATCCAGCACAGATACGCAGTATTTT | CSARDFGGRSSTDTQYF
12 | few | TRBJ2-5 | NA | TRBV12-3/TRBV12-4 | TGTGCCAGCAGTCGACCGTTGGAGACCCAGTACTTC | CASSRPLETQYF
13 | NA | TRBJ2-4 | TRBD1 | TRBV7-3 | TGTGCCAGCAGCATAGGGACAGTGGGGGAGCAGTACTTC | CASSIGTVGEQYF
16 | NA | TRBJ1-2 | NA | TRBV11-2 | TGTGCCAGCAGCTTAGATAACAGACCTTCTAACTATGGCTACACCTTC | CASSLDNRPSNYGYTF
15 | NA | TRBJ2-5 | NA | TRBV9 | TGTGCCAGCAGCGTAGAGGTGGCAGGGAAAGAGACCCAGTACTTC | CASSVEVAGKETQYF
18 | NA | TRBJ2-6 | NA | TRBV6-1 | TGTGCCAGCAGTGGGCGGACAGCCATTCTATCTGGGGCCAACGTCCTGACTTTC | CASSGRTAILSGANVLTF
12 | NA | TRBJ2-1 | TRBD2 | TRBV20-1 | TGCAGTGCTCGCAAAGCGGGATATGAGCAGTTCTTC | CSARKAGYEQFF
13 | NA | TRBJ1-6 | NA | TRBV6-5 | TGTGCCAGCAGTCGGTTAGATAATTCGCCCCTCCACTTT | CASSRLDNSPLHF
16 | few | TRBJ2-1 | TRBD2 | TRBV29-1 | TGCAGCGTTGACGGACTAGCGGGGGGGATCGACAATGAGCAGTTCTTC | CSVDGLAGGIDNEQFF
13 | few | TRBJ2-5 | NA | TRBV18 | TGTGCCAGCTCCCTAGGACACAAAGAGACCCAGTACTTC | CASSLGHKETQYF
14 | NA | TRBJ1-5 | NA | TRBV28 | TGTGCCAGCAGTTTTAGGGGCTACAATCAGCCCCAGCATTTT | CASSFRGYNQPQHF
16 | few | TRBJ2-7 | TRBD1 | TRBV7-3 | TGTGCCAGCAGCTTATACGGGACAGGGGGCTCCTACGAGCAGTACTTC | CASSLYGTGGSYEQYF
16 | NA | TRBJ2-3 | NA | TRBV3-1 | TGTGCCAGCAGCCAAGAAGGGAGGCCTTTGGGAAATACGCAGTATTTT | CASSQEGRPLGNTQYF
14 | NA | TRBJ2-5 | NA | TRBV20-1 | TGCAGTGCTAGACATATAAGGGGTCAAGAGACCCAGTACTTC | CSARHIRGQETQYF
16 | few | TRBJ2-1 | NA | TRBV4-1 | TGCGCCAGCAGCCAAGAGGGGCAGGGCTCCTACAATGAGCAGTTCTTC | CASSQEGQGSYNEQFF
12 | NA | TRBJ1-1 | NA | TRBV20-1 | TGCAGTGCCAGACCCATGAACACTGAAGCTTTCTTT | CSARPMNTEAFF
15 | NA | TRBJ2-1 | TRBD2 | TRBV20-1 | TGCAGTGCTAGCCGGGGGCTAGCGGGATACAATGAGCAGTTCTTC | CSASRGLAGYNEQFF
15 | few | TRBJ1-2 | NA | TRBV6-2/TRBV6-3 | TGTGCCAGCAGTTACTGGGCAGCTCTCAACTATGGCTACACCTTC | CASSYWAALNYGYTF
14 | NA | TRBJ1-1 | NA | TRBV28 | TGTGCCAGCAGTCCTGAGTTTATGAACACTGAAGCTTTCTTT | CASSPEFMNTEAFF
12 | few | TRBJ2-7 | NA | TRBV9 | TGTGCCAGCAGCGCCCCCACCTACGAGCAGTACTTC | CASSAPTYEQYF
14 | NA | TRBJ2-5 | TRBD1 | TRBV6-2/TRBV6-3 | TGTGCCAGCAGCACCGGGACAGGGGTACAGACCCAGTACTTC | CASSTGTGVQTQYF
12 | NA | TRBJ2-5 | NA | TRBV29-1 | TGCAGCGTTGATGCCAGGCGGGAGACCCAGTACTTC | CSVDARRETQYF
16 | NA | TRBJ2-5 | NA | TRBV5-1 | TGCGCCAGCAGCTTCGGGGGGACAGGCAACTCGGAGACCCAGTACTTC | CASSFGGTGNSETQYF
16 | NA | TRBJ2-7 | TRBD1 | TRBV10-3 | TGTGCCATCAGTCCCGGGACAGGGAAGGGAACCTACGAGCAGTACTTC | CAISPGTGKGTYEQYF
12 | few | TRBJ2-3 | NA | TRBV11-2 | TGTGCCAGCAGCTTAGGGGTCAATACGCAGTATTTT | CASSLGVNTQYF
13 | few | TRBJ2-1 | TRBD2 | TRBV7-7 | TGTGCTAGCAGCGATGATTGGACTAGCCACCAGTTCTTC | CASSDDWTSHQFF
14 | few | TRBJ1-2 | NA | TRBV20-1 | TGCAGTGCTAGAGATGGGAGGCTAGTCTATGGCTACACCTTC | CSARDGRLVYGYTF
15 | NA | TRBJ2-7 | TRBD1 | TRBV9 | TGTGCCAGCAGCGTAGCTGGGACAGGAGGGGACGAGCAGTACTTC | CASSVAGTGGDEQYF
15 | few | TRBJ2-1 | NA | TRBV7-2 | TGTGCCAGCAGCCGTACTCAGCCGGGGATCAGTGAGCAGTTCTTC | CASSRTQPGISEQFF
14 | few | TRBJ2-5 | NA | TRBV7-9 | TGTGCCAGCAGCTTAGCGCTTGGAAGCGAGACCCAGTACTTC | CASSLALGSETQYF
16 | NA | TRBJ2-7 | TRBD1 | TRBV24-1 | TGTGCCACCCAGAGGGAAACAGGGGGACCAGAGGACGAGCAGTACTTC | CATQRETGGPEDEQYF
16 | NA | TRBJ1-5 | TRBD1 | TRBV7-9 | TGTGCCAGCAGCGGCGACAGGGGGAATGGCAATCAGCCCCAGCATTTT | CASSGDRGNGNQPQHF
13 | NA | TRBJ2-7 | NA | TRBV5-1 | TGCGCCAGCAGCTTGGCAAAGGGCTTCGAGCAGTACTTC | CASSLAKGFEQYF
12 | NA | TRBJ1-5 | NA | TRBV5-6 | TGTGCCAGCAGTGGGCCAGGGCAGCCCCAGCATTTT | CASSGPGQPQHF
17 | NA | TRBJ2-1 | TRBD2 | TRBV29-1 | TGCAGCGTTGAAGACGTTACTAGCGGAAGCTCCTACAATGAGCAGTTCTTC | CSVEDVTSGSSYNEQFF